This T cell receptor beta chain was obtained from a study of technical replicates of blood from several donors. Repertoires were generated with immunoSEQ multiplex PCR, while TCRdb's copy carries only in-frame clones and drops some. Here the sample spans about 88,000 clones, 95% being singletons. The germline CDR1 and CDR2 sequences are MNHNS and SASEGT. CDR3 size: 15 residues. V was cut by 3 bases and J by 0 bases, with 11 bases left in between. The sequence was obtained from a human donor in good health. The sample consisted of T cells isolated from PBMCs. J is TRBJ1-1 and V is TRBV6-1; D not resolved. CDR3 coding DNA: TGTGCCAGCAGTGAGGCACCAGTATTGAACACTGAAGCTTTCTTT. As protein: CASSEAPVLNTEAFF.